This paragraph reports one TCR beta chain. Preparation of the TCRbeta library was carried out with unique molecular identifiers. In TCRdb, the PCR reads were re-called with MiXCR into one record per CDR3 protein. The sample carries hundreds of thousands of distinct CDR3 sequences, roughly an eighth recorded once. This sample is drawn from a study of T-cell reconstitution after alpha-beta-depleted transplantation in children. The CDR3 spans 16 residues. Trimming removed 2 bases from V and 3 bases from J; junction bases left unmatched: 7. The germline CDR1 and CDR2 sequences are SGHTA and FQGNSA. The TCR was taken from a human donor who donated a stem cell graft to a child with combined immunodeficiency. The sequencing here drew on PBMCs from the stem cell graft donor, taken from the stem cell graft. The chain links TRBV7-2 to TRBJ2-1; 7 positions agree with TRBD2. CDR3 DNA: TGTGCCAGCAGCTTACTCCGCGGGAGTATCTACAATGAGCAGTTCTTC. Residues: CASSLLRGSIYNEQFF. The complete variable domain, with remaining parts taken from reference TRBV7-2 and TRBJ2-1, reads GAGVSQSPSNKVTEKGKDVELRCDPISGHTALYWYRQSLGQGLEFLIYFQGNSAPDKSGLPSDRFSAERTGGSVSTLTIQRTQQEDSAVYLCASSLLRGSIYNEQFFGPGTRLTVL.